These T cell receptor beta chains were read from a single sample in a study of identical twins. TCRdb re-analysed the 5' RACE reads in MiXCR, keeping a single row per CDR3 protein. The data hold approximately 620,000 distinct CDR3 sequences, with about 9.4% observed a single time. The data were also submitted as part of a second study, on yellow fever vaccine responses in identical twins.

Sample: PBMCs. Every receptor here comes from a young woman in good health. The CDR3 runs from the conserved cysteine through the conserved F or W. The D gene is left open where the match is weak. A row's size may be missing; if present it is once, few, many or a size class.

D gene,J gene,V gene,clone size,CDR3 DNA,CDR3 protein
TRBD2,TRBJ2-7,TRBV5-1,-,TGCGCCAGCAGCTTGGGGCAGAAGACTAGCGGGGGGCCTCATAGGAACGAGCAGTACTTC,CASSLGQKTSGGPHRNEQYF
TRBD2,TRBJ2-3,TRBV4-1,-,TGCGCCAGCAGCCAAGAGGGGGGAGGGACTAGCTATAGGGCAGATACGCAGTATTTT,CASSQEGGGTSYRADTQYF
-,TRBJ2-5,TRBV23-1,-,TGCGCCAGCAGTCAATCGCCTCTCCTATCGGAGACCCAGTACTTC,CASSQSPLLSETQYF
-,TRBJ1-1,TRBV12-3/TRBV12-4,-,TGTGCCAGCAGCCCCCCGCCTAACACTGAAGCTTTCTTT,CASSPPPNTEAFF
TRBD1,TRBJ2-3,TRBV28,few,TGTGCCACCCTGACAGGGCTCCTAATAACAGATACGCAGTATTTT,CATLTGLLITDTQYF
-,TRBJ1-2,TRBV28,few,TGTGCCAGCAGTTTAAAGAAGTGGAGTGGCTACACCTTC,CASSLKKWSGYTF
-,TRBJ2-6,TRBV28,-,TGTGCCAGCAGTTTATCCAGGTCTGGGGCCAACGTCCTGACTTTC,CASSLSRSGANVLTF
-,TRBJ2-7,TRBV6-5,few,TGTGCCAGCAGTTACTCATTCAGTAAATACGAGCAGTACTTC,CASSYSFSKYEQYF
-,TRBJ2-2,TRBV18,-,TGTGCCAGCTCACTGGACCGAAGTGCCGGGAACACCGGGGAGCTGTTTTTT,CASSLDRSAGNTGELFF
-,TRBJ2-1,TRBV7-9,-,TGTGCCAGCAGCTTGATTCGGGACTCCTATGACAATGAGCAGTTCTTC,CASSLIRDSYDNEQFF
TRBD2,TRBJ2-7,TRBV29-1,few,TGCAGCGCTCGAGCGGGAGGGCGGTACGAGCAGTACTTC,CSARAGGRYEQYF
-,TRBJ2-7,TRBV20-1,few,TGCAGTGCTAGAGGGGACGAAGGAACAGGGAGGGTCTCCTACGAGCAGTACTTC,CSARGDEGTGRVSYEQYF
-,TRBJ2-1,TRBV25-1,many,TGTGCCAGCAGGAGGCTGGATGAGCAGTTCTTC,CASRRLDEQFF
-,TRBJ2-3,TRBV30,-,TGTGCCTGGAGTGTACTAGGTGGAGATACGCAGTATTTT,CAWSVLGGDTQYF
TRBD2,TRBJ2-2,TRBV10-3,-,TGTGCCATCAGTGAAACTAGCGGGAGAGTCGGGGAGCTGTTTTTT,CAISETSGRVGELFF
TRBD2,TRBJ2-3,TRBV7-8,once,TGTGCCAGCAGCTCCATCTTAGCGGGAGTTCGAACAGATACGCAGTATTTT,CASSSILAGVRTDTQYF
-,TRBJ2-5,TRBV20-1,many,TGCAGTGCTAGGCTCCAAGAGACCCAGTACTTC,CSARLQETQYF
-,TRBJ2-1,TRBV3-1,-,TGTGCCAGCAGCCTCTCTCAGGAGCAGTTCTTC,CASSLSQEQFF
-,TRBJ2-1,TRBV29-1,many,TGCAGCGTTGATGGTGGGGCTAATGGGAATGAGCAGTTCTTC,CSVDGGANGNEQFF
-,TRBJ2-3,TRBV11-2,many,TGTGCCAGCAGCGCGGGACAGTTCACAGATACGCAGTATTTT,CASSAGQFTDTQYF
-,TRBJ2-5,TRBV29-1,-,TGCAGCGTTGCCCCGACAGGCGCAGAGACCCAGTACTTC,CSVAPTGAETQYF
TRBD2,TRBJ2-1,TRBV2,few,TGTGCCAGCAGTGAAGTCGGGGGGGCGGTCGGCCGCAATGAGCAGTTCTTC,CASSEVGGAVGRNEQFF
-,TRBJ1-2,TRBV29-1,few,TGCAGCGCCTCCATGGGTGACCGACCTAGGTATGGCTACACCTTC,CSASMGDRPRYGYTF
-,TRBJ2-2,TRBV29-1,-,TGCAGCGTTAAGGCCACGAACACCGGGGAGCTGTTTTTT,CSVKATNTGELFF
-,TRBJ1-2,TRBV29-1,-,TGCAGCGGAAGCAGGAGTAACTATGGCTACACCTTC,CSGSRSNYGYTF
TRBD2,TRBJ2-3,TRBV3-1,few,TGTGCCAGCAGCCTGCGGACTAGCGGGGTAGGAGATACGCAGTATTTT,CASSLRTSGVGDTQYF
-,TRBJ2-1,TRBV14,few,TGTGCCAGCAGCCGGACACGGGGTAGGGATGAGCAGTTCTTC,CASSRTRGRDEQFF
TRBD1,TRBJ2-1,TRBV28,-,TGTGCCAGCAGTTTGAGGGGGCTTAGTGGTTATGAGCAGTTCTTC,CASSLRGLSGYEQFF